The 22 T cell receptor beta chains reported below all come from one sample, sequenced in a study of response to subunit inactivated influenza vaccine. MiXCR, applied by TCRdb to the RT-PCR reads, yields one record per CDR3 protein. The sample contains 450,000 to 700,000 distinct CDR3 sequences, 12% to 15% of which appear only once. Sequencing was performed on PBMCs from blood, taken approximately 13 days after vaccination. Every receptor here comes from a man aged 45 to 65 who received an inactivated influenza vaccine.

Only a few counts were recorded for this clonotype. V usage is TRBV7-9 and J usage is TRBJ1-5; D is uncertain. Trimming stripped 0 bases from V and 7 bases from J, with 10 bases between. This CDR3 comprises 14 residues. Germline V gives CDR1 SEHNR, CDR2 FQNEAQ (reference sequence). The CDR3 loop is CASSLARHGQPQHF. In nucleotides, the CDR3 is TGTGCCAGCAGCTTAGCCCGTCATGGACAGCCCCAGCATTTT.

The sample holds many counts of this clonotype. V is TRBV5-5 and J is TRBJ2-1; weak D call: TRBD2 (6 bases). The CDR3 has 17 amino acids. Trimming removed 6 bases at V and 3 bases at J, with 22 bases between. Germline values: CDR1 SGHKS, CDR2 YYEKEE (reference sequence). The CDR3 is CASTRRRGTYNYNEQFF. The CDR3 bases are TGTGCCAGCACCAGACGCCGGGGGACTTATAACTACAATGAGCAGTTCTTC.

V gene TRBV30 combines with J gene TRBJ2-7; weak D call: TRBD1 (5 bases). Trimming took 4 bases from V and 0 from J, leaving 10 bases between them. CDR1 and CDR2 (germline): GTSNPN, SVGIG (reference sequence). The CDR3 is 13 residues long. CDR3 sequence: CAWKQEHSYEQYF. CDR3 sequence (DNA): TGTGCCTGGAAACAGGAACACTCCTACGAGCAGTACTTC.

This clonotype turned up a few times. This chain connects TRBV7-6 to TRBJ1-4; 11 nucleotides match TRBD1. The CDR3 is made up of 16 amino acids. Germline-derived CDR1 and CDR2 are SGHVS and FNYEAQ. The ends lost 1 base at V and 7 bases at J; junction bases unmatched: 5. As DNA, the CDR3 is TGTGCCAGCAGCTTAGGGACAGGGGGCGATGGTGAAAAACTGTTTTTT. Its protein is CASSLGTGGDGEKLFF.

The chain uses TRBV25-1 and TRBJ2-3, with D maybe TRBD1 (5 bases). Trimming pared 4 bases from V and 3 bases from J, leaving 14 bases between. Germline V gene lookup returns CDR1 MGHDK and CDR2 SYGVNS. The CDR3 is 15 residues long. The CDR3 protein is CASSAGLSRTDTQYF. As DNA, the CDR3 is TGTGCCAGCAGTGCAGGGTTATCGAGAACAGATACGCAGTATTTT.

The rearrangement joins TRBV10-3 to TRBJ1-6, with D perhaps TRBD1 (6 bases). The CDR3 covers 15 residues. V was clipped by 0 bases and J by 10 bases, with 13 bases between them. Germline lookup yields CDR1 ENHRY and CDR2 SYGVKD. This CDR3 reads CAISESRGRQSPLHF. The CDR3 nucleotides are TGTGCCATCAGTGAGTCGAGGGGGAGACAGTCACCCCTCCACTTT.

The chain joins TRBV20-1 to TRBJ2-3, with TRBD2 identical over 12 bases. The ends lost 3 bases at V and 2 bases at J; junction bases unmatched: 6. The CDR3 extends over 16 amino acids. Per the germline V gene, CDR1 is DFQATT and CDR2 is SNEGSKA (reference sequence). The CDR3 sequence: CSASPTSGGSTDTQYF. CDR3 coding DNA: TGCAGTGCTAGCCCCACTAGCGGGGGGTCCACAGATACGCAGTATTTT.

The V and J genes are TRBV7-9 and TRBJ1-2; no reliable D call. There are 14 residues in the CDR3. V lost 8 bases and J lost 9, with 22 bases in between. Germline CDR1 reads SEHNR; CDR2 reads FQNEAQ (reference sequence). CDR3 sequence reads: CASGNGPYHGSYTF. In DNA, the CDR3 is TGTGCCAGCGGAAATGGACCGTATCACGGGAGCTACACCTTC.

This clonotype came up many times. The chain carries TRBV11-2 and TRBJ2-5; 10 positions agree with TRBD2. The CDR3 totals 16 residues. In germline, CDR1 is SGHAT, CDR2 FQNNGV. Unmatched junction bases numbered 7, after V lost 5 bases and J lost 1 base. In DNA form, the CDR3 reads TGTGCCAGCAGCCCCCGACTAGCGGGTGTCCAAGAGACCCAGTACTTC. Amino acid sequence: CASSPRLAGVQETQYF.

This clonotype has a handful of counts. This chain joins TRBV6-2 or TRBV6-3 and TRBJ2-3; 10 nucleotides line up with TRBD2. Germline lookup yields CDR1 MNHEY and CDR2 SVGEGT. J lost 0 bases, V lost 0 bases, and 9 bases had no gene match. The CDR3 is made up of 19 amino acids. The CDR3 loop is CASSYSLAGVTFSTDTQYF. CDR3 DNA sequence: TGTGCCAGCAGTTACTCCCTAGCGGGAGTAACCTTTAGCACAGATACGCAGTATTTT.

In its sample, this clonotype was seen a few times. The V call is TRBV11-2, the J call TRBJ2-7, with D tentatively TRBD2 (5 bases). The CDR3 consists of 13 residues. Germline values: CDR1 SGHAT, CDR2 FQNNGV. V was shortened by 5 bases and J by 4 bases, with 12 bases between the two germline ends. The CDR3 is CASSPREEYEQYF. For the CDR3, the DNA is TGTGCCAGCAGCCCGAGGGAAGAGTACGAGCAGTACTTC. Supplemented by reference TRBV11-2 and TRBJ2-7, the full variable domain reads EAGVAQSPRYKIIEKRQSVAFWCNPISGHATLYWYQQILGQGPKLLIQFQNNGVVDDSQLPKDRFSAERLKGVDSTLKIQPAKLEDSAVYLCASSPREEYEQYFGPGTRLTVT.

This clonotype was detected many times. The chain is built from TRBV12-3 or TRBV12-4 and TRBJ1-2; D is undetermined. Trimming pared 5 bases from V and 0 bases from J, leaving 7 bases between. This CDR3 is built from 13 residues. Written as DNA, the CDR3 is TGTGCCAGCAGTACCGGTGCTAACTATGGCTACACCTTC. Protein: CASSTGANYGYTF.

This chain uses TRBV6-2 or TRBV6-3 with TRBJ2-3; D is uncertain. The CDR3 loop spans 12 amino acids. Between the trimmed V and J ends, which lost 6 bases and 9 bases, there was a span of 13 bases. Germline lookup yields CDR1 MNHEY and CDR2 SVGEGT. The CDR3 DNA reads as TGTGCCAGCAGCCATCAACCGGCAACGCAGTATTTT. This encodes CASSHQPATQYF.

V and J are TRBV2 and TRBJ1-5; the D is unclear. The V end was cut by 2 bases, the J end by 7 bases, with 12 bases between. Per the germline V gene, CDR1 is SNHLY and CDR2 is FYNNEI. This CDR3 comprises 14 residues. The chain's CDR3 is CASSEQVQKQPQHF. Written as DNA, the CDR3 is TGTGCCAGCAGTGAACAGGTCCAAAAGCAGCCCCAGCATTTT.

The rearrangement links TRBV6-2 or TRBV6-3 to TRBJ2-7, with a weak D call TRBD1 (5 bases). The V and J ends lost 3 bases and 1 base respectively, with 13 bases between them. Germline CDR1 reads MNHEY; CDR2 reads SVGEGT. The CDR3 is made up of 15 amino acids. For the CDR3, the DNA is TGTGCCAGCAGTTATCCGTCTGCAGGGTCCTACGAGCAGTACTTC. Amino acids: CASSYPSAGSYEQYF.

CDR3 DNA: TGTGCCAGCAGCCAGGCCAGAGGCTTGGACAGGGAGGGTGAGCAGTTCTTC. It specifies CASSQARGLDREGEQFF. The chain carries TRBV14 and TRBJ2-1, with D perhaps matching TRBD1 (8 bases). CDR1 is SGHDN and CDR2 is FVKESK in the germline V gene. Trimming took 3 bases from V and 9 from J, leaving 24 bases between them. The CDR3 totals 17 residues. Supplemented by reference TRBV14 and TRBJ2-1, the full variable domain reads EAGVTQFPSHSVIEKGQTVTLRCDPISGHDNLYWYRRVMGKEIKFLLHFVKESKQDESGMPNNRFLAERTGGTYSTLKVQPAELEDSGVYFCASSQARGLDREGEQFFGPGTRLTVL.

This clonotype has a handful of counts. V usage is TRBV4-1 and J usage is TRBJ2-7; 9 bases match TRBD1. With 1 base clipped from V and 0 bases from J, the junction kept 7 bases outside the gene matches. The CDR3 has 17 residues. Germline CDR1 reads MGHRA; CDR2 reads YSYEKL. Here the CDR3 DNA reads TGCGCCAGCAGCCAAGTCGAAGGGACAGGGAGCTCCTACGAGCAGTACTTC. This encodes CASSQVEGTGSSYEQYF.

The chain joins TRBV14 to TRBJ2-1, with TRBD2 matching over 10 bases. V shed 3 bases, J shed 9 bases, and the junction held 8 bases outside the gene matches. Germline V gene data show CDR1 as SGHDN and CDR2 as FVKESK. CDR3 length: 15 amino acids. CDR3 sequence (DNA): TGTGCCAGCAGCCATTTAGCGGGAGGATTGGGTGAGCAGTTCTTC. It yields the protein CASSHLAGGLGEQFF.

This clonotype came up many times. The rearrangement uses TRBV29-1 and TRBJ1-1, with D maybe TRBD1 (6 bases). Looked up from germline, CDR1 is SQVTM and CDR2 is ANQGSEA. This CDR3 region has 14 residues. Deletions cut 4 bases from V and 5 bases from J, with 17 bases between. CDR3 nucleotide sequence: TGCAGCGTTGGACAGGTGGGGGCATATACTGAAGCTTTCTTT. Translation: CSVGQVGAYTEAFF. The whole variable domain, filled in from reference TRBV29-1 and TRBJ1-1, reads SAVISQKPSRDICQRGTSLTIQCQVDSQVTMMFWYRQQPGQSLTLIATANQGSEATYESGFVIDKFPISRPNLTFSTLTVSNMSPEDSSIYLCSVGQVGAYTEAFFGQGTRLTVV.

The rearrangement links TRBV12-3 or TRBV12-4 to TRBJ1-3; D perhaps matches TRBD1 (6 bases). The CDR3 has 15 residues. Trimming removed 4 bases from V and 7 bases from J, with 17 bases in between. The CDR3 DNA reads as TGTGCCAGCAGTTCCCTCCCTAATCAGGGGAACACCATATATTTT. It specifies CASSSLPNQGNTIYF.

The chain employs TRBV28 and TRBJ2-5; 10 bases align to TRBD1. CDR1 is MDHEN and CDR2 is SYDVKM in the germline V gene. Trimming cost V 6 bases and J 2 bases; bases outside gene matches: 6. The CDR3 has 15 residues. The CDR3 loop is CASSPRQGAQETQYF. As DNA, the CDR3 is TGTGCCAGCAGCCCCCGACAGGGGGCTCAAGAGACCCAGTACTTC.

Ten or more counts support this clonotype. V and J are TRBV29-1 and TRBJ2-4; maybe TRBD2 (7 bases). The CDR3 covers 15 residues. The V end lost 0 bases, the J end lost 8 bases, and 17 bases lay between the germline ends. The germline V gene encodes CDR1 SQVTM and CDR2 ANQGSEA. The CDR3 is CSVEDRRGPVYIQYF. The CDR3 DNA reads as TGCAGCGTTGAAGATAGGCGGGGGCCAGTGTACATTCAGTACTTC.